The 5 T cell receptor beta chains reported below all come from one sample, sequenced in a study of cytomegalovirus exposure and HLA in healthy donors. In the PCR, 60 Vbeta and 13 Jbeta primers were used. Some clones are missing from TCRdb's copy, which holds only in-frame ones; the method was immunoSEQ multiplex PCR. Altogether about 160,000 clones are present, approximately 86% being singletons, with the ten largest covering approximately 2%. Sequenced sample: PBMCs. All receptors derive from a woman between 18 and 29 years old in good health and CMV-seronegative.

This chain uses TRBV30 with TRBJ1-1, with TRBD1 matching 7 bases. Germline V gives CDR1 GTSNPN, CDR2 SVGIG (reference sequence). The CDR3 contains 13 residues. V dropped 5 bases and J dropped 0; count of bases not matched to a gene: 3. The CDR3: CAWGGQLNTEAFF. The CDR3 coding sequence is TGTGCCTGGGGGGGACAGTTGAACACTGAAGCTTTCTTT.

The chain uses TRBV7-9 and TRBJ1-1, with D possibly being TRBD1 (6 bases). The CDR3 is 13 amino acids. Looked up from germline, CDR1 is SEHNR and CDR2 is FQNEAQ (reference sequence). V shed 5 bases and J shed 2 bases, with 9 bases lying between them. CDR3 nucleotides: TGTGCCAGCAGCCTAGGGACAAACACTGAAGCTTTCTTT. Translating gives CASSLGTNTEAFF. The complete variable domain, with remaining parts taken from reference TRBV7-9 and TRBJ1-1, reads DTGVSQNPRHKITKRGQNVTFRCDPISEHNRLYWYRQTLGQGPEFLTYFQNEAQLEKSRLLSDRFSAERPKGSFSTLEIQRTEQGDSAMYLCASSLGTNTEAFFGQGTRLTVV.

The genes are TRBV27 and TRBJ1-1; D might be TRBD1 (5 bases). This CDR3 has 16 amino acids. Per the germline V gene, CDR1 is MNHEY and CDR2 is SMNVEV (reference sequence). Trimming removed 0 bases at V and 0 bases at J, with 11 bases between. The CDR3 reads CASSLSGVRMNTEAFF. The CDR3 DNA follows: TGTGCCAGCAGTTTATCAGGGGTAAGGATGAACACTGAAGCTTTCTTT.

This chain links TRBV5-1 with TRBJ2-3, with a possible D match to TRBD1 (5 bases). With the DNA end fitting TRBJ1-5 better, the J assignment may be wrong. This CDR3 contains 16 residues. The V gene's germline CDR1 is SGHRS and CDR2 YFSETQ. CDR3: CASSPLAGLSTDTQHF. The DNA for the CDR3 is TGCGCCAGCAGCCCACTAGCGGGACTCAGCACAGATACGCAGCATTTT.

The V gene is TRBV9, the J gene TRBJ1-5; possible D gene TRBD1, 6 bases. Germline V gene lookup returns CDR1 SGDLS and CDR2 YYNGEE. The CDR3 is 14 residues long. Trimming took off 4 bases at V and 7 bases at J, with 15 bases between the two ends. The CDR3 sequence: CASSRAGGRQPQHF. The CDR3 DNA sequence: TGTGCCAGCAGCAGGGCGGGGGGCAGGCAGCCCCAGCATTTT.